These T cell receptor beta chains were read from a single sample in a study of T cell responses to AZD1222 COVID-19 vaccine. Sequencing used immunoSEQ multiplex PCR; TCRdb keeps in-frame clones, though not all of them. The data contain over 150,000 clones, approximately 90% of them singletons. Sequencing used peripheral blood, obtained 28 days after the second AZD1222 dose. The receptors shown here come from an adult who received the AZD1222 COVID-19 vaccine. CDR3s include the opening cysteine and the closing phenylalanine or tryptophan. D genes are given only for firm matches. Rows give clone size only sometimes, using once, few, many, or a class for an expanded clone.

DNA: TGTGCCAGCAGTTTAAGGGGAAGCAATCAGCCCCAGCATTTT
CDR3: CASSLRGSNQPQHF
J: TRBJ1-5
V: TRBV27
size: .
D: .

DNA: TGTGCCAGCAGACGGGGACAGCCCCAAGAGACCCAGTACTTC
CDR3: CASRRGQPQETQYF
J: TRBJ2-5
V: TRBV28
size: .
D: TRBD1

DNA: TGTGCCAGCAGTTTCCGGGACACTGCAACTAATGAAAAACTGTTTTTT
CDR3: CASSFRDTATNEKLFF
J: TRBJ1-4
V: TRBV28
size: once
D: .

DNA: TGTGCCAGCAGTCACGGACAGGGAATGTCAGGATCCTATAATTCACCCCTCCACTTT
CDR3: CASSHGQGMSGSYNSPLHF
J: TRBJ1-6
V: TRBV2
size: .
D: TRBD1

DNA: TGTGCCAGCAACACAAGGGGGGCGTGGGTCACAGATACGCAGTATTTT
CDR3: CASNTRGAWVTDTQYF
J: TRBJ2-3
V: TRBV7-9
size: .
D: .

DNA: TGTGCCAGCAGCAAACAGGGAGGGAACACTGAAGCTTTCTTT
CDR3: CASSKQGGNTEAFF
J: TRBJ1-1
V: TRBV9
size: .
D: .

DNA: TGTGCCAGCAGCTCCCCCGGTGGGAGAGGGACCGGGGAGCTGTTTTTT
CDR3: CASSSPGGRGTGELFF
J: TRBJ2-2
V: TRBV7-9
size: .
D: .

DNA: TGTGCCAGCAGTGCCGGACAGGGTGACAATGAGCAGCTCTTC
CDR3: CASSAGQGDNEQLF
J: TRBJ2-1
V: TRBV25-1
size: .
D: TRBD1

DNA: TGTGCCAGCAGCCTGGGGGCTAGCGGGATCCGCACAGATACGCAGTATTTT
CDR3: CASSLGASGIRTDTQYF
J: TRBJ2-3
V: TRBV7-6
size: once
D: TRBD2

DNA: TGCAGCGCCGGGGCCAGCTCCCATGAGCAGTTCTTC
CDR3: CSAGASSHEQFF
J: TRBJ2-1
V: TRBV29-1
size: .
D: .

DNA: TGTGCCTGGAGTGTAGCAGGGACTCCGACCTACGAGCAGTACTTC
CDR3: CAWSVAGTPTYEQYF
J: TRBJ2-7
V: TRBV30
size: once
D: .

DNA: TGCGCCAGCAGCCAAGTAGGAGGGGTTTACAATGAGCAGTTCTTC
CDR3: CASSQVGGVYNEQFF
J: TRBJ2-1
V: TRBV4-1
size: .
D: .

DNA: TGTGCCAGCAGCTTAAGCTTAGCGGGACCCCTCTATTCCTACAATGAGCAGTTCTTC
CDR3: CASSLSLAGPLYSYNEQFF
J: TRBJ2-1
V: TRBV11-3
size: .
D: TRBD2

DNA: TGTGCCAGCTCACGGGGAGAGAACGGCTACACCTTC
CDR3: CASSRGENGYTF
J: TRBJ1-2
V: TRBV18
size: .
D: .

DNA: TGTGCCAGCAGCCAAAGGCTAGCGGGAGGCACAGATACGCAGTATTTT
CDR3: CASSQRLAGGTDTQYF
J: TRBJ2-3
V: TRBV14
size: few
D: TRBD2

DNA: TGTGCCAGCAGTTTATACGCTCAGCCCCAGCATTTT
CDR3: CASSLYAQPQHF
J: TRBJ1-5
V: TRBV28
size: .
D: .

DNA: TGTGCCAGCAGTTACGGAGGAAACGAGCAGTTCTTC
CDR3: CASSYGGNEQFF
J: TRBJ2-1
V: TRBV6-6
size: .
D: .

DNA: TGTGCCAGCAGTGAGGGGAATTCACCCCTCCACTTT
CDR3: CASSEGNSPLHF
J: TRBJ1-6
V: TRBV2
size: .
D: .

DNA: TGTGCCAGCACCCAAGGGGTAAATCAGCCCCAGCATTTT
CDR3: CASTQGVNQPQHF
J: TRBJ1-5
V: TRBV6-6
size: .
D: .

DNA: TGTGCCAGTAGTCCGGGACTAGCGGGAGGCTACGAGCAGTACTTC
CDR3: CASSPGLAGGYEQYF
J: TRBJ2-7
V: TRBV19
size: .
D: TRBD2

DNA: TGCGCCAGCAGCTTGGCCGTAGGGGACCAGTACTTC
CDR3: CASSLAVGDQYF
J: TRBJ2-5
V: TRBV5-1
size: once
D: .

DNA: TGTGCCAGCAGTCTCTGGACAGGGTTCAGCTCCTACAATGAGCAGTTCTTC
CDR3: CASSLWTGFSSYNEQFF
J: TRBJ2-1
V: TRBV28
size: .
D: TRBD1

DNA: TGTGCCAGCAAGCTGAGGGGTGTGTACACTGAAGCTTTCTTT
CDR3: CASKLRGVYTEAFF
J: TRBJ1-1
V: TRBV28
size: .
D: .

DNA: TGTGCCAGCAGCCAATCGAGTCCCGGGAGAAGGGATACGCAGTATTTT
CDR3: CASSQSSPGRRDTQYF
J: TRBJ2-3
V: TRBV16
size: .
D: .

DNA: TGTGCCAGCATGGGGGACCTTTATAGCAATCAGCCCCAGCATTTT
CDR3: CASMGDLYSNQPQHF
J: TRBJ1-5
V: TRBV2
size: few
D: .

DNA: TGTGCCAGCAGTCCAGCGGGACAGGGGGCGTTTGAGCAGTTCTTC
CDR3: CASSPAGQGAFEQFF
J: TRBJ2-1
V: TRBV27
size: .
D: TRBD1

DNA: TGTGCCAGCAGTTTATCACCAGGGAGGTACGAGCAGTACTTC
CDR3: CASSLSPGRYEQYF
J: TRBJ2-7
V: TRBV28
size: .
D: .

DNA: TGTGCCAGCGGCCCGGGGCGGAACACTGAAGCTTTCTTT
CDR3: CASGPGRNTEAFF
J: TRBJ1-1
V: TRBV28
size: once
D: .

DNA: TGCGCCAGATGGAACCCTGGGACTGGCTCCTACGAGCAGTACTTC
CDR3: CARWNPGTGSYEQYF
J: TRBJ2-7
V: TRBV5-1
size: once
D: .

DNA: TGTGCCAGCAGCCATTGGACAGGGTCCCAAGAGACCCAGTACTTC
CDR3: CASSHWTGSQETQYF
J: TRBJ2-5
V: TRBV7-9
size: once
D: TRBD1

DNA: TGTGCCTGGAGTATATCACGGAATTACAATGAGCAGTTCTTC
CDR3: CAWSISRNYNEQFF
J: TRBJ2-1
V: TRBV30
size: .
D: .

DNA: TGTGCCAGCAGCCGTCTGGACACAGATACGCAGTATTTT
CDR3: CASSRLDTDTQYF
J: TRBJ2-3
V: TRBV13
size: .
D: .

DNA: TGCGCCAGCAGCTTGGTTACAGGGATTTACAATGAGCAGTTCTTC
CDR3: CASSLVTGIYNEQFF
J: TRBJ2-1
V: TRBV5-1
size: .
D: .

DNA: TGTGCCAGCAGCTTCAAACTCGGGGAACTGTTTTTT
CDR3: CASSFKLGELFF
J: TRBJ1-4
V: TRBV5-8
size: few
D: .

DNA: TGTGCCAGCAGCCAAGAAAATCAGCCCCAGCATTTT
CDR3: CASSQENQPQHF
J: TRBJ1-5
V: TRBV4-2
size: .
D: .

DNA: TGTGCCAGCAGTTACTCAATGGGGAACTATGGCTACACCTTC
CDR3: CASSYSMGNYGYTF
J: TRBJ1-2
V: TRBV6-5
size: .
D: .

DNA: TGCAGTGCTAGACCCAGAGAAAAACTGTTTTTT
CDR3: CSARPREKLFF
J: TRBJ1-4
V: TRBV20-1
size: .
D: .

DNA: TGTGCCAGCAGTTACTCCCAGGGCTTTTACTACGAGCAGTACTTC
CDR3: CASSYSQGFYYEQYF
J: TRBJ2-7
V: TRBV6-5
size: .
D: .

DNA: TGTGCCAGCAGTTATACAAGGGAAAAACTGTTTTTT
CDR3: CASSYTREKLFF
J: TRBJ1-4
V: TRBV2
size: .
D: .

DNA: TGTGCCAGCAGTTTACAAGAGGGGTGGAACACTGAAGCTTTCTTT
CDR3: CASSLQEGWNTEAFF
J: TRBJ1-1
V: TRBV28
size: .
D: .

DNA: TGTGCCAGCTCACCGGGACAGAGCTCCTACGAGCAGTACTTC
CDR3: CASSPGQSSYEQYF
J: TRBJ2-7
V: TRBV6-5
size: .
D: TRBD1

DNA: TGTGCCAGCAGCGAGGGACAGGGCGTTTACAATGAGCAGTTCTTC
CDR3: CASSEGQGVYNEQFF
J: TRBJ2-1
V: TRBV9
size: .
D: TRBD1